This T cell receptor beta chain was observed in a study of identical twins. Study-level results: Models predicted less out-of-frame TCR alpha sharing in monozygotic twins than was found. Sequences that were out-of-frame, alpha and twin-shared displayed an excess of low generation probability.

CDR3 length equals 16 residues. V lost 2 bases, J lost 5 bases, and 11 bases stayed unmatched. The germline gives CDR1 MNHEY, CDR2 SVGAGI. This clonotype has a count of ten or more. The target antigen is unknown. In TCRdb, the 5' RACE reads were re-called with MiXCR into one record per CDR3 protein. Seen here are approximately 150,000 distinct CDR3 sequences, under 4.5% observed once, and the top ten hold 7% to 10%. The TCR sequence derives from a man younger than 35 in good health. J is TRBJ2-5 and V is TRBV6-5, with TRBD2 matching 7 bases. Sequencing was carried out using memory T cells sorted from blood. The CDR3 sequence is CASSYRSLAKGETQYF. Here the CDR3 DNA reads TGTGCCAGCAGTTACCGTTCACTAGCGAAGGGTGAGACCCAGTACTTC.